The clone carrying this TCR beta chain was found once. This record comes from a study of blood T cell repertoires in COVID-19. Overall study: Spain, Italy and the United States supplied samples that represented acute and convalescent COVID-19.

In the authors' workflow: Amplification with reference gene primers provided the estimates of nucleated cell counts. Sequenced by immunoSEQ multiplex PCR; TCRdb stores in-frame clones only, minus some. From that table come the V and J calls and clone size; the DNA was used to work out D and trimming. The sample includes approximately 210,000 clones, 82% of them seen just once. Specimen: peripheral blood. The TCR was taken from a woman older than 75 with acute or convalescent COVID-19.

The CDR3 is CASSLGSGPYEQYF. CDR3 sequence (DNA): TGTGCCAGCAGCTTAGGTAGCGGCCCCTACGAGCAGTACTTC. The chain employs TRBV11-2 and TRBJ2-7; a possible D gene is TRBD2 (6 bases). The CDR3 length is 14 residues. The ends were cut back, 1 base at V and 2 bases at J, with 9 bases in the middle. In germline, CDR1 is SGHAT, CDR2 FQNNGV. The variable domain in full, with the rest retrieved from reference TRBV11-2 and TRBJ2-7, is EAGVAQSPRYKIIEKRQSVAFWCNPISGHATLYWYQQILGQGPKLLIQFQNNGVVDDSQLPKDRFSAERLKGVDSTLKIQPAKLEDSAVYLCASSLGSGPYEQYFGPGTRLTVT.